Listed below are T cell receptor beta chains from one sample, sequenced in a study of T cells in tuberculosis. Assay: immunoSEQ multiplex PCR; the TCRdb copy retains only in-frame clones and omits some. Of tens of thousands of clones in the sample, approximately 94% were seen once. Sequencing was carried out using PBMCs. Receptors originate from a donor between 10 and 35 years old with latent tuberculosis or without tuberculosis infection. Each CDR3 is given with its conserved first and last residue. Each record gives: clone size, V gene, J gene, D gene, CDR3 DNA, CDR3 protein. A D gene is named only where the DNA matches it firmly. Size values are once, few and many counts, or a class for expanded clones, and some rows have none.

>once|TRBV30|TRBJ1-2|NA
TGTGCCTGGAGTGTACCGGGTTCTTATGCTTCCCCTTATTTC
CAWSVPGSYASPYF
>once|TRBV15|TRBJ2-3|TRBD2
TGTGCCACCAGCAGAGAACTAGCGGCAGATACGCAGTATTTT
CATSRELAADTQYF
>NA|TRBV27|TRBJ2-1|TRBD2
TGTGCCAGCAGTTCACCTAGCGGAACCTACAATGAGCAGTTCTTC
CASSSPSGTYNEQFF
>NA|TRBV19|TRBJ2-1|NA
TGTGCCAGTAGTAGGGCTAGCGCGACCTACAATGAGCAGTTCTTC
CASSRASATYNEQFF
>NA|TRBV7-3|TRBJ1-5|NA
TGTGCCAGCAGCCCAGGCCGGCCCCAGCATTTT
CASSPGRPQHF
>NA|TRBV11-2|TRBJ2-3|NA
TGTGCCAGCAGCTTACACGGGGGGCCGGCAGATACGCAGTATTTT
CASSLHGGPADTQYF
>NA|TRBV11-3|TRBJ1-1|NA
TGTGCCAGCAGCGTCGAGGTGAACACTGAAGCTTTCTTT
CASSVEVNTEAFF
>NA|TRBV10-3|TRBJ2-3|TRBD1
TGTGCCATCAGTGGGGGGGGACAGGGAAGGACAGATACGCAGTATTTT
CAISGGGQGRTDTQYF
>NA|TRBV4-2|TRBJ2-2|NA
TGTGCCAGCAGCCCCATAAGGGGGTACCCCGGGGAGCTGTTTTTT
CASSPIRGYPGELFF
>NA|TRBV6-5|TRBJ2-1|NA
TGTGCCAGCAGTCCACCGGGCAATGAGCAGTTCTTC
CASSPPGNEQFF
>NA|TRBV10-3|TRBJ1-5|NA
TGTGCCATCAGTGAGTCATCGATCGGGGCGGGACAGCCCCAGCATTTT
CAISESSIGAGQPQHF
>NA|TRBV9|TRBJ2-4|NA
TGTGCCAGCAGCGCTACTAGCTCAGGAAACATTCAGTACTTC
CASSATSSGNIQYF
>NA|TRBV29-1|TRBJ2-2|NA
TGCAGCGCTGACCGAGCGAACACCGGGGAGCTGTTTTTT
CSADRANTGELFF
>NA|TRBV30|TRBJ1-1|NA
TGTGCCTGGATGAAAGGGGTCGCTGAAGCTTTCTTT
CAWMKGVAEAFF
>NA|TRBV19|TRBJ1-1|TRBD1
TGTGCCAGTAGTCGCTCACAGGGGGCGCTTGGTGAAGCTTTCTTT
CASSRSQGALGEAFF
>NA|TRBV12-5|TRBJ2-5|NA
TGTGCTAGTGGTTTGGTACTCTCGGCAGATTCACAGGCGGAGACCCAGTACTTC
CASGLVLSADSQAETQYF
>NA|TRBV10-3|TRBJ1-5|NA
TGTGCCATCAGTGAGTCGACAGGTGATCAGCCCCAGCATTTT
CAISESTGDQPQHF
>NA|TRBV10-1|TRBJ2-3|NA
TGCGCCAGCAGTGACCAGGGACAGCAGTATTTT
CASSDQGQQYF
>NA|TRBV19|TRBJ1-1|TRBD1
TGTGCCAGTACCCCAAGCCTAGGACAGGTTATGAACACTGAAGCTTTCTTT
CASTPSLGQVMNTEAFF
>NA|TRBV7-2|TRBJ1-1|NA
TGTGCCAGCAGCCCCGATTTAACGGAGGGTCGAGCTTTCTTT
CASSPDLTEGRAFF
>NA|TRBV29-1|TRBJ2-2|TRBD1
TGCAGCGCGTTACTGGACAGGGAAGCCGGGGAGCTGTTTTTT
CSALLDREAGELFF
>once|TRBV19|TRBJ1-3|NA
TGTGCCAGTACGTGGGGGACTGTATTGGAATCTGGAAACACCATATATTTT
CASTWGTVLESGNTIYF
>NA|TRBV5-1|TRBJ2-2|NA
TGCGCCAGCAGCTTGGTCCTCAACACCGGGGAGCTGTTTTTT
CASSLVLNTGELFF
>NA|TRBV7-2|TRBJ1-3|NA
TGTGCCAGCAGCCTGGACATCGCCTATGGAGACACCATATATTTT
CASSLDIAYGDTIYF
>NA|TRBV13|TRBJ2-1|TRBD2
TGTGCCAGCAGCTTATTTCGCCCGGGACTAGCGGCTTACAATGAGCAGTTCTTC
CASSLFRPGLAAYNEQFF
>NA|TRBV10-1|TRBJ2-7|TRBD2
TGCGCCAGCAGTGGAGGGACTAGGAATCGGTACGAGCAGTACTTC
CASSGGTRNRYEQYF
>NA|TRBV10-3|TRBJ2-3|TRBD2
TGTGCCATCAGTGAGGCTAGCGGAGGATACACAGATACGCAGTATTTT
CAISEASGGYTDTQYF
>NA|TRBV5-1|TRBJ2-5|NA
TGCGCCAGCAGCTTGGCTTCGGGAGTAGAGACCCAGTACTTC
CASSLASGVETQYF